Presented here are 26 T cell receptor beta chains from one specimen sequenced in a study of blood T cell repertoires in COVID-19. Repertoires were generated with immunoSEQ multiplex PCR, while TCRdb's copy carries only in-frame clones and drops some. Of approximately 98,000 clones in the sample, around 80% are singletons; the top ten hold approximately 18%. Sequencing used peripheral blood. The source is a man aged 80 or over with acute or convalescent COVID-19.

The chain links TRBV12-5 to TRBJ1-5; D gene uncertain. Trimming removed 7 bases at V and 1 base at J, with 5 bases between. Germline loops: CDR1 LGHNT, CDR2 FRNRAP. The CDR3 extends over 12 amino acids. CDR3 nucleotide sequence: TGTGCTAGTGCTAAGAGCAATCAGCCCCAGCATTTT. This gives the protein CASAKSNQPQHF.

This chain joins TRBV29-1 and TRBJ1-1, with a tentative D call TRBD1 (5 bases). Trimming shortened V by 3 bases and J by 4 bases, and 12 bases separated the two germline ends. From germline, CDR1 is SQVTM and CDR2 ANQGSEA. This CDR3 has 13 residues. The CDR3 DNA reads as TGCAGCGTTGAGGGGGGAGGTGGCACTGAAGCTTTCTTT. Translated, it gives CSVEGGGGTEAFF.

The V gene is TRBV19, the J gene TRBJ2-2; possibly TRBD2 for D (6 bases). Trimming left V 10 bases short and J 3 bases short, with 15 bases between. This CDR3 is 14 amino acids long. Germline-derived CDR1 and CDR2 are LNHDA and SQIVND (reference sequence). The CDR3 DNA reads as TGTGCCACGAATGGGGGGTTGGACACCGGGGAGCTGTTTTTT. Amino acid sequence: CATNGGLDTGELFF.

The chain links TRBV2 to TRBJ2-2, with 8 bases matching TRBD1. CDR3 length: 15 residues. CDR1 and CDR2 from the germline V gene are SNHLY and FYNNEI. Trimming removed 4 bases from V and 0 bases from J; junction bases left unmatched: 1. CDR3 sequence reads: CASSVTGANTGELFF. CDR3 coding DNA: TGTGCCAGCAGTGTGACAGGGGCGAACACCGGGGAGCTGTTTTTT.

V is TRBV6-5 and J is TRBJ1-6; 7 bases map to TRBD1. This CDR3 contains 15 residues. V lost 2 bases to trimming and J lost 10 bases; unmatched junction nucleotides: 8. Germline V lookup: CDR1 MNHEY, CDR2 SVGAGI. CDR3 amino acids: CASSYGRQGSSPLHF. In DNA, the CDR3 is TGTGCCAGCAGTTACGGAAGACAGGGATCATCACCCCTCCACTTT.

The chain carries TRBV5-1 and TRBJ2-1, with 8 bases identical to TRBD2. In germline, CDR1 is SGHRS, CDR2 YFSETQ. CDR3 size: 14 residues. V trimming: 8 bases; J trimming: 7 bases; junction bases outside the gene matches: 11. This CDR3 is CASTSGDMGNEQFF. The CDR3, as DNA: TGCGCCAGTACTAGCGGTGATATGGGGAATGAGCAGTTCTTC.

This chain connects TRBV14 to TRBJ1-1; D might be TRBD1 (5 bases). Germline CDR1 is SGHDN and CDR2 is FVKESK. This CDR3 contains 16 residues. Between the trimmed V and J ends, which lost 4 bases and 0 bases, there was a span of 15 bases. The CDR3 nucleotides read TGTGCCAGCAGCCGCACTGGGGCGGCCTTGAACACTGAAGCTTTCTTT. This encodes CASSRTGAALNTEAFF.

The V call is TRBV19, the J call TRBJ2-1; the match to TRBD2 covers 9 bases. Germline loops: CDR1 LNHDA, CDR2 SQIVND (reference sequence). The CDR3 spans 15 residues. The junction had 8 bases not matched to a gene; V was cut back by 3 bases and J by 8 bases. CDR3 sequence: CASSIQGAGGDEQFF. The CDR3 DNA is TGTGCCAGTAGTATTCAGGGTGCGGGAGGGGATGAGCAGTTCTTC.

CDR3 sequence: CASSQTGNTGELFF. The CDR3 DNA reads as TGCGCCAGCAGCCAAACAGGGAACACCGGGGAGCTGTTTTTT. The rearrangement uses TRBV4-3 and TRBJ2-2; D possibly corresponds to TRBD1 (5 bases). This CDR3 region has 14 residues. The germline V gene has CDR1 LGHNA and CDR2 YSLEER. The germline V and J ends were trimmed by 2 bases and 1 base, with 5 bases remaining between them.

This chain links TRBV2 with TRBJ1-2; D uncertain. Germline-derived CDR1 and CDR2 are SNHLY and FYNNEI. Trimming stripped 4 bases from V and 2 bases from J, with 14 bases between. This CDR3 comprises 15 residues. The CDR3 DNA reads TGTGCCAGCAGTGCCTCAGGATCGCCCAACTATGGCTACACCTTC. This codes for CASSASGSPNYGYTF. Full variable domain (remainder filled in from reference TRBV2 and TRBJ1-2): EPEVTQTPSHQVTQMGQEVILRCVPISNHLYFYWYRQILGQKVEFLVSFYNNEISEKSEIFDDQFSVERPDGSNFTLKIRSTKLEDSAMYFCASSASGSPNYGYTFGSGTRLTVV.

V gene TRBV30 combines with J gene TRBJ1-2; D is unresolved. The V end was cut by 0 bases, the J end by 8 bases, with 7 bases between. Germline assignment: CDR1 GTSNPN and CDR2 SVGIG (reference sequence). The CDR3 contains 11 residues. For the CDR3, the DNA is TGTGCCTGGAGTGTACTGGTCGGCTACACCTTC. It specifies CAWSVLVGYTF.

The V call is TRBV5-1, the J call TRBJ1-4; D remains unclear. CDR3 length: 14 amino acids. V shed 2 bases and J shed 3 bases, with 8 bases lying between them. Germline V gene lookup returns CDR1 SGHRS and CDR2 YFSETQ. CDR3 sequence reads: CASSFGRANEKLFF. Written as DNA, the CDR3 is TGCGCCAGCAGCTTTGGGAGGGCTAATGAAAAACTGTTTTTT.

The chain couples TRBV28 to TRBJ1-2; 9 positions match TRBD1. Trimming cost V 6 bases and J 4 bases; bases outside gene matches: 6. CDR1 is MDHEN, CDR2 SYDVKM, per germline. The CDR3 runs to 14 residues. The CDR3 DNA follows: TGTGCCAGCAGAGTACAGGGGGCAGGCTATGGCTACACCTTC. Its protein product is CASRVQGAGYGYTF.

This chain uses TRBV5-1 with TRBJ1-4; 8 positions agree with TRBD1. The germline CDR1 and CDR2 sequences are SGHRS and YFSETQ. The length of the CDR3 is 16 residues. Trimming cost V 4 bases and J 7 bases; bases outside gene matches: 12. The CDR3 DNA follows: TGCGCCAGCAGCGGAAGTATCAGGGGGCGAAGTGAAAAACTGTTTTTT. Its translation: CASSGSIRGRSEKLFF.

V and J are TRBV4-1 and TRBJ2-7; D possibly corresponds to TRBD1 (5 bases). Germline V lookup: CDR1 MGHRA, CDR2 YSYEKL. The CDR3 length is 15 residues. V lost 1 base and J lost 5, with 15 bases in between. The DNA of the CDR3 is TGCGCCAGCAGCCAAGCGAATACAGGTCTACACGAGCAGTACTTC. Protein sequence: CASSQANTGLHEQYF.

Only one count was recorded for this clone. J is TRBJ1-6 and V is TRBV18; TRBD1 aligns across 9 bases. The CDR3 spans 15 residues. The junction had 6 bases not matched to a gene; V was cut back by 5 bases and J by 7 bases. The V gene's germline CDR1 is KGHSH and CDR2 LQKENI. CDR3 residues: CASSDGTGSNSPLHF. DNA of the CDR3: TGTGCCAGCTCAGACGGGACAGGGAGCAATTCACCCCTCCACTTT.

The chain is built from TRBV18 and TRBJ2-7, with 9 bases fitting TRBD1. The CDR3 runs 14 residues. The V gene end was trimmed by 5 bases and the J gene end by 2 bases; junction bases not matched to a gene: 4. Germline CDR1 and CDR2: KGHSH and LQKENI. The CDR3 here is CASSAGQGTYEQYF. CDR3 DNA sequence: TGTGCCAGCTCAGCGGGACAGGGCACCTACGAGCAGTACTTC.

As DNA, the CDR3 is TGTGCCAGCAGCTTCCTTGGGACAGGGAACAACGAGCAGTACTTC. It is translated as CASSFLGTGNNEQYF. The J gene is TRBJ2-7, the V gene TRBV13, with 9 nucleotides matching TRBD1. The trim removed 3 bases at V and 5 bases at J, leaving 8 bases unmatched. Germline V CDR1 and CDR2: PRHDT, FYEKMQ (reference sequence). The CDR3 covers 15 residues.

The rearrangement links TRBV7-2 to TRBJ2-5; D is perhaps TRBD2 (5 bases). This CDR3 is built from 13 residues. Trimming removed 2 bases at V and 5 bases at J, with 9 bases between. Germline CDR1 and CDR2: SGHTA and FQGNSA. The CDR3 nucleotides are TGTGCCAGCAGCTTAAGAGGGTTGGAGACCCAGTACTTC. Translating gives CASSLRGLETQYF.

CDR3 sequence reads: CASRFSGFSYGYTF. CDR3 sequence (DNA): TGTGCCAGCAGATTTTCGGGTTTCTCCTATGGCTACACCTTC. V gene TRBV28 combines with J gene TRBJ1-2; no firm D call. CDR3 length equals 14 residues. V dropped 6 bases and J dropped 4 bases, with 15 bases sitting between them. Germline V CDR1 and CDR2: MDHEN, SYDVKM.

CDR3 loop: CASSQDERGGDTEAFF. CDR3 coding DNA: TGCGCCAGCAGCCAAGATGAAAGAGGGGGGGATACTGAAGCTTTCTTT. The rearrangement uses TRBV4-3 and TRBJ1-1, with D tentatively TRBD1 (6 bases). Germline V gene lookup returns CDR1 LGHNA and CDR2 YSLEER. V lost 0 bases to trimming and J lost 5 bases, with 16 bases between them. The CDR3 runs 16 residues.

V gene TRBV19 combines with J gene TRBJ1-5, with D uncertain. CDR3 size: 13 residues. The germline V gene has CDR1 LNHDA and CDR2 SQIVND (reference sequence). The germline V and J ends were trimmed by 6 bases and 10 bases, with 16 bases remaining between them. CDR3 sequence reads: CASRVAGAGPQHF. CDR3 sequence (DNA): TGTGCCAGTAGGGTGGCGGGTGCCGGACCCCAGCATTTT.

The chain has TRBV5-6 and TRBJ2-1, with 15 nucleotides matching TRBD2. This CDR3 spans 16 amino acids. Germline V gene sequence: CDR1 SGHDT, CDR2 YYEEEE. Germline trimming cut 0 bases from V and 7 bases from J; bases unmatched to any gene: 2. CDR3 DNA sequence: TGTGCCAGCAGCTTGGAAGGGACTAGCGGGGGGAATGAGCAGTTCTTC. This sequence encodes CASSLEGTSGGNEQFF.

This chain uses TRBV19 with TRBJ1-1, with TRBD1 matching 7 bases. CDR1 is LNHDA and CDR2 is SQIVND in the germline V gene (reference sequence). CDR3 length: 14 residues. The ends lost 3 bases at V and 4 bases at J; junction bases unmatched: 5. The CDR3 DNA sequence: TGTGCCAGTAGTATGTTATACAGGGGCACTGAAGCTTTCTTT. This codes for CASSMLYRGTEAFF.

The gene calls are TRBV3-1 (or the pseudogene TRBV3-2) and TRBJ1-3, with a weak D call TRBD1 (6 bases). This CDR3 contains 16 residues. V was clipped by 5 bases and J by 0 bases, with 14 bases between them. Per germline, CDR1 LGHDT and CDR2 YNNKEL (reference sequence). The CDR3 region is CASSYTRGSSGNTIYF. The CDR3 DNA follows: TGTGCCAGCAGCTATACTAGGGGGAGCTCTGGAAACACCATATATTTT.

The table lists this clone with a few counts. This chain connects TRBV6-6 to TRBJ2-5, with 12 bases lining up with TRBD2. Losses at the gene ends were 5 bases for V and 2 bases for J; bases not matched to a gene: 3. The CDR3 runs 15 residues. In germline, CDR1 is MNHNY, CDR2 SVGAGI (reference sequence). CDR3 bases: TGTGCCAGCAGTCAGACTAGCGGGGGACAAGAGACCCAGTACTTC. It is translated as CASSQTSGGQETQYF.